The 2 T cell receptor beta chains below come from one sample, sequenced in a study of T cell responses to AZD1222 COVID-19 vaccine (dated by TCRdb to 2020 to 2022). The protocol used for the library was the immunoSEQ multiplex PCR assay. In its TCRdb copy, this immuneACCESS table keeps in-frame sequences only and misses some clones. Where compared with another copy, unresolved V genes explain less than half of these, and the others have no known cause. The sample table contains 95,000 to 150,000 clones; only one count was recorded for about 88% of them. The top ten clones comprise approximately 9.3% of the sample. The time point label of this sample denotes: baseline before first vaccination. Source: peripheral blood, taken on day 0 of AZD1222 vaccination. The receptor source for this set is an adult in good health.

This clone has just one count. The rearrangement uses TRBV5-1 and TRBJ2-3, with 8 nucleotides matching TRBD1. The CDR3 runs 13 residues. Trimming took 7 bases from V and 2 from J; bases not matched to a gene: 3. The germline gives CDR1 SGHRS, CDR2 YFSETQ. CDR3 bases: TGCGCCAGCCGACAGGGGATCACAGATACGCAGTATTTT. Translated: CASRQGITDTQYF.

This clone was picked up many times. The chain carries TRBV3-1 (or the pseudogene TRBV3-2) and TRBJ2-2, with D possibly matching TRBD1 (5 bases). The length of the CDR3 is 16 residues. Trimming took 1 base from V and 5 from J, leaving 14 bases between them. In germline, CDR1 is LGHDT, CDR2 YNNKEL (reference sequence). CDR3 loop: CASSQGADRVTGELFF. CDR3 DNA sequence: TGTGCCAGCAGCCAAGGAGCAGACAGAGTTACCGGGGAGCTGTTTTTT.